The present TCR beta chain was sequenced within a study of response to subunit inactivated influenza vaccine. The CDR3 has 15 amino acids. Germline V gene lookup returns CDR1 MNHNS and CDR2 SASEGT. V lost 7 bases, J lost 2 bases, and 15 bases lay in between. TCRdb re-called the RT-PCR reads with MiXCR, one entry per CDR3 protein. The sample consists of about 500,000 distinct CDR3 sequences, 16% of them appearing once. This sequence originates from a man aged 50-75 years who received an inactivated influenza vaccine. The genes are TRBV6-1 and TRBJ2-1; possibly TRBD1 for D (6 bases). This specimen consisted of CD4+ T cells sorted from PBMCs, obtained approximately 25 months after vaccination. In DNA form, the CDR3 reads TGTGCCAGCACCCCAGGGGCGGAAACCTACAATGAGCAGTTCTTC. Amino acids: CASTPGAETYNEQFF.